This T cell receptor beta chain stems from a study of blood T cell repertoires in COVID-19. Study as a whole: PBMCs, B-cell-depleted T cells, or T cells were the source of the cDNA or gDNA that made up the material.

Assay: immunoSEQ multiplex PCR; the TCRdb copy retains only in-frame clones and omits some. The data hold hundreds of thousands of clones, with 70% to 90% observed a single time. V dropped 5 bases and J dropped 6; count of bases not matched to a gene: 15. Germline V gene data show CDR1 as LNHNV and CDR2 as YYDKDF (reference sequence). This CDR3 is 18 amino acids long. This clone occurred once. This chain uses TRBV15 with TRBJ2-3, with 12 bases fitting TRBD2. The TCR sequence derives from a man aged 18-30 years with active or convalescent COVID-19. The sequenced material came from peripheral blood. The DNA for the CDR3 is TGTGCCACCAGCGGACGGACCCTAGCGGGGGGGCCTAGGGATACGCAGTATTTT. The encoded protein is CATSGRTLAGGPRDTQYF.